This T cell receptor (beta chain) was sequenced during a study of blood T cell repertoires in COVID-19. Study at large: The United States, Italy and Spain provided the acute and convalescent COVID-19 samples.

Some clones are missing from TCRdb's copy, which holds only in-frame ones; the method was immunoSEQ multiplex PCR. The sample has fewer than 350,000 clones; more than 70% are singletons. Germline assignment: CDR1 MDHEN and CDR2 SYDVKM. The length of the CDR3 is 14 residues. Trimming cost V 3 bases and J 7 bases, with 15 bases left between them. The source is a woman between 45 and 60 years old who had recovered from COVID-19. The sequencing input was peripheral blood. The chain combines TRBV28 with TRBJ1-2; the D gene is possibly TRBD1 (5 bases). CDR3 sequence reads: CASSLAGLFSGYTF. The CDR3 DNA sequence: TGTGCCAGCAGTTTGGCAGGGTTGTTCAGTGGCTACACCTTC.